These T cell receptor beta chains were read from a single sample in a study of cytomegalovirus exposure and HLA in healthy donors. Sequenced by immunoSEQ multiplex PCR; TCRdb stores in-frame clones only, minus some. This sample has roughly 100,000 clones, with under 85% found just once. Sequencing was carried out using PBMCs. Every receptor here comes from a man younger than 45 in good health and CMV-seronegative. CDR3s include the opening cysteine and the closing phenylalanine or tryptophan. The D gene is left open where the match is weak. The listing skips clone size in some rows; elsewhere it reads once, few, many or a size class.

j_gene	d_gene	abundance	v_gene	CDR3nt	CDR3aa
TRBJ2-5	TRBD2	once	TRBV11-3	TGTGCCAGCAGCTTAGTCGCGGGAGGTTCTGGGGAGACCCAGTACTTC	CASSLVAGGSGETQYF
TRBJ2-5	NA	NA	TRBV9	TGTGCCAGCAGCGTCCTGGGACACGAGGAGACCCAGTACTTC	CASSVLGHEETQYF
TRBJ2-2	TRBD1	NA	TRBV7-9	TGTGCCAGCAGCTTAACGGCGGGACAGGGCACCGGGGAGCTGTTTTTT	CASSLTAGQGTGELFF
TRBJ1-4	NA	once	TRBV9	TGTGCCAGCAGCGTAGGGGGGGCTAATGAAAAACTGTTTTTT	CASSVGGANEKLFF
TRBJ2-7	NA	few	TRBV7-9	TGTGCCAGCAGCAAACACAACTACGAGCAGTACTTC	CASSKHNYEQYF
TRBJ2-7	NA	NA	TRBV29-1	TGCAGCGTTGGCAGGGGAATCTACGAGCAGTACTTC	CSVGRGIYEQYF
TRBJ1-1	TRBD1	NA	TRBV18	TGTGCCAGCTCACGGACAGGCAACACTGAAGCTTTCTTT	CASSRTGNTEAFF
TRBJ2-5	TRBD2	NA	TRBV10-2	TGCGCCAGCAGTGAACAGGCGGGGGGGGAGACCCAGTACTTC	CASSEQAGGETQYF
TRBJ2-1	TRBD2	NA	TRBV4-3	TGCGCCAGCAGCCAAGATTTCTTTTCAGCGGGGCAAGACAATGAGCAGTTCTTC	CASSQDFFSAGQDNEQFF
TRBJ2-4	NA	NA	TRBV5-1	TGCGCCAGCAGCTTGGTGGGGACTAAAAACATTCAGTACTTC	CASSLVGTKNIQYF
TRBJ2-5	NA	few	TRBV5-6	TGTGCCAGCAGGGACGACAGCCAAGAGACCCAGTACTTC	CASRDDSQETQYF
TRBJ2-2	TRBD2	NA	TRBV5-1	TGCGCCAGCAGCTCGGGACTACTCGGAAAGAACACCGGGGAGCTGTTTTTT	CASSSGLLGKNTGELFF
TRBJ1-2	TRBD1	NA	TRBV4-3	TGCGCCAGCAGCCAAGAGTATAGGGGGCAAGGGGCGGGCTACACCTTC	CASSQEYRGQGAGYTF
TRBJ2-5	TRBD2	NA	TRBV6-1	TGTGCCAGCAGACTAGCGGGAGGCCGAGAGACCCAGTACTTC	CASRLAGGRETQYF
TRBJ2-7	NA	NA	TRBV28	TGTGCCAGCACCCTAATAAGGACTCCCAGGGAGCAGTACTTC	CASTLIRTPREQYF
TRBJ2-7	NA	NA	TRBV30	TGTGCCTGGAGTGTACCCCGGACAGAATATACGCAGGAGCAGTACTTC	CAWSVPRTEYTQEQYF
TRBJ1-5	TRBD1	NA	TRBV4-1	TGCGCCAGCAGCCACAACAGGGGCGATCAGCCCCAGCATTTT	CASSHNRGDQPQHF
TRBJ2-7	TRBD2	NA	TRBV15	TGTGCCACCAGCAGAGAGGACCGGGGGGGGAAGTACTTC	CATSREDRGGKYF
TRBJ2-4	TRBD2	NA	TRBV6-5	TGTGCCAGCAGTTACGAGCGGGGTCGGGTAAACATTCAGTACTTC	CASSYERGRVNIQYF
TRBJ1-2	TRBD1	NA	TRBV4-1	TGCGCCAGCAGCCAAGACCCTGCAGACCTCACTGGGACAGGGGTAGGCTACACCTTC	CASSQDPADLTGTGVGYTF
TRBJ1-1	TRBD1	few	TRBV11-2	TGTGCCAGCAGCAGAGGACAGGGAGCTTTCTTT	CASSRGQGAFF
TRBJ2-6	NA	NA	TRBV9	TGTGCCAGCAGCGGGAGCTCTGGGGCCAACGTCCTGACTTTC	CASSGSSGANVLTF
TRBJ2-3	NA	once	TRBV11-2	TGTGCCAGCGGAGTTTTCGCAGATACGCAGTATTTT	CASGVFADTQYF
TRBJ2-2	TRBD1	NA	TRBV28	TGTGCCAGCAGCACACGGACAGGGGTCGCCACCGGGGAGCTGTTTTTT	CASSTRTGVATGELFF
TRBJ2-7	TRBD1	NA	TRBV5-4	TGTGCCAGCAGCTATGTTTATGGGACAGGGAGCTCCTACGAGCAGTACTTC	CASSYVYGTGSSYEQYF
TRBJ2-7	TRBD2	NA	TRBV27	TGTGCCAGCAGTTTATCTAGCGGGGGGCCCTACGAGCAGTACTTC	CASSLSSGGPYEQYF
TRBJ2-7	TRBD2	NA	TRBV28	TGTGCCAGCAGGGGAGGGGCGGAGTTCTTCTACGAGCAGTACTTC	CASRGGAEFFYEQYF
TRBJ1-2	NA	NA	TRBV7-2	TGTGCCAGCAGCCCAGGCTCTGGGGCGGGGGCTAACTATGGCTACACCTTC	CASSPGSGAGANYGYTF
TRBJ2-1	NA	NA	TRBV29-1	TGCAGCGTTTTTAACAATGAGCAGTTCTTC	CSVFNNEQFF
TRBJ2-7	TRBD2	NA	TRBV30	TGTGCCTGGAGTAGCGGGAGCGCCGAGCAGTACTTC	CAWSSGSAEQYF
TRBJ2-3	NA	NA	TRBV7-2	TGTGCCAGCAGCTCCAGGGTGCGCACAGATACGCAGTATTTT	CASSSRVRTDTQYF
TRBJ1-6	NA	few	TRBV10-3	TGTGCCATCAGTGAGTCACCGGGGAGCGATTCACCCCTCCACTTT	CAISESPGSDSPLHF
TRBJ2-7	TRBD2	NA	TRBV5-1	TGCGCCAGCAGCGCCGGGACTAGGGCTTACGACGAGCAGTACTTC	CASSAGTRAYDEQYF
TRBJ2-3	NA	NA	TRBV6-5	TGTGCCAGCAGTTACTGGGCGGGAATCACAGATACGCAGTATTTT	CASSYWAGITDTQYF
TRBJ2-7	NA	NA	TRBV10-1	TGCGCCAGCAGTGGACAGGACTCCTACGAGCAGTACTTC	CASSGQDSYEQYF
TRBJ1-3	NA	NA	TRBV28	TGTGCCAGCAGTTTCACAGGTGGTAGAAACACCATATATTTT	CASSFTGGRNTIYF
TRBJ2-7	NA	once	TRBV5-1	TGCGCCAGCAGCGCGGACAGCGGCTCCTACGAGCAGTACTTC	CASSADSGSYEQYF
TRBJ2-7	NA	few	TRBV10-1	TGCGCCAGCAGTGAGTCCGCAGGGGCGGCTGTGAACGAGCAGTACTTC	CASSESAGAAVNEQYF
TRBJ2-7	NA	NA	TRBV6-6	TGTGCCAGCAGTTCGTTTTCGGGCTCCTACGAGCAGTACTTC	CASSSFSGSYEQYF
TRBJ1-2	NA	NA	TRBV10-3	TGTGCCATCAGGGGGTGGGGCGGCTATGGCTACACCTTC	CAIRGWGGYGYTF
TRBJ1-1	TRBD1	NA	TRBV19	TGTGCCAGTAGTCCAGGGACAGGGCCCACTGAAGCTTTCTTT	CASSPGTGPTEAFF
TRBJ1-1	TRBD1	NA	TRBV18	TGTGCCAGCTCACGAGGGACAGGGGGCCTGAACACTGAAGCTTTCTTT	CASSRGTGGLNTEAFF
TRBJ2-1	NA	NA	TRBV4-3	TGCGCCAGCAGCCAAGGTATCGGACTACAGCAGTTCTTC	CASSQGIGLQQFF
TRBJ2-4	NA	NA	TRBV19	TGTGCCGCTCAGGGGCTCGGTAAAAACATTCAGTACTTC	CAAQGLGKNIQYF
TRBJ2-7	TRBD1	NA	TRBV11-2	TGTGCCAGCAGCCAAATGGGACAGAGCTCCTACGAGCAGTACTTC	CASSQMGQSSYEQYF
TRBJ1-1	NA	NA	TRBV29-1	TGCAGCGTTATGACCCCTAGGAACACTGAAGCTTTCTTT	CSVMTPRNTEAFF
TRBJ2-7	TRBD1	NA	TRBV7-9	TGTGCCAGCAGCTCGACCGGGACAGGGGGCGACGAGCAGTGCTTC	CASSSTGTGGDEQCF
TRBJ1-5	NA	once	TRBV30	TGTGCCTGGAGTGTAGCCGGGAATCAGCCCCAGCATTTT	CAWSVAGNQPQHF
TRBJ2-3	TRBD2	NA	TRBV5-1	TGCGCCAGCAGAATAGGGACTAGCGGGAGGACAGATACGCAGTATTTT	CASRIGTSGRTDTQYF
TRBJ2-7	NA	NA	TRBV25-1	TGTGCCAGCAGTGATCTACAGGGAATAAAACCCGAGCAGTACTTC	CASSDLQGIKPEQYF
TRBJ1-5	NA	few	TRBV4-3	TGCGCCAGCAGCCAAGTCAGGGGAAATCAGCCCCAGCATTTT	CASSQVRGNQPQHF
TRBJ2-1	NA	NA	TRBV30	TGTGCCTGGAATGGAGAGGCGGGGTCCTACAATGAGCAGTTCTTC	CAWNGEAGSYNEQFF
TRBJ1-5	NA	NA	TRBV6-1	TGTGCCAGCAGTGAAGTCGAGGGCCAGCATTTT	CASSEVEGQHF
TRBJ2-6	NA	once	TRBV11-2	TGTGCCAGCAGCCCGAGTTCAGGCTCTGGGGCCAACGTCCTGACTTTC	CASSPSSGSGANVLTF
TRBJ1-4	NA	NA	TRBV5-5	TGTGCCAGCAGCTTACAGGATGAAAAACTGTTTTTT	CASSLQDEKLFF
TRBJ2-1	TRBD1	NA	TRBV19	TGTGCCAGTAGTACCCGGGACAGGCCCTACAATGAGCAGTTCTTC	CASSTRDRPYNEQFF